This T cell receptor (beta chain) emerged from a study of OX40 agonist ivuxolimab in advanced cancers. A remark on this clone: The antigen is not known.

Findings of the study overall: Expanded clones tended on average to be more numerous among CD8+ T cells than CD4+. Dosing at 0.1 to 3.0 mg/kg was accompanied by clonal expansion of CD4+ and CD8+ blood T cells by week 6. Patients who responded partially at 0.1-3.0 mg/kg showed clonal expansion ranking among the lowest.

The CDR3 runs to 17 residues. Per germline, CDR1 SGHVS and CDR2 FQNEAQ. Between the trimmed V and J ends, which lost 2 bases and 6 bases, there was a span of 22 bases. The protocol was immunoSEQ multiplex PCR, while the TCRdb copy is restricted to in-frame clones and leaves out a portion. The sample lists under 80,000 clones, 85% occurring once. This sequence originates from an adult with an advanced solid tumor such as melanoma, head and neck, liver or kidney cancer. The starting material was CD4+ or CD8+ T cells sorted from blood, obtained in a trial of the OX40 agonist ivuxolimab. The chain has TRBV7-8 and TRBJ1-2; perhaps TRBD1 as D (6 bases). CDR3 amino acids: CASSLIGGLQGSDGYTF. The CDR3 DNA follows: TGTGCCAGCAGCTTAATTGGGGGCCTCCAAGGGTCGGATGGCTACACCTTC.